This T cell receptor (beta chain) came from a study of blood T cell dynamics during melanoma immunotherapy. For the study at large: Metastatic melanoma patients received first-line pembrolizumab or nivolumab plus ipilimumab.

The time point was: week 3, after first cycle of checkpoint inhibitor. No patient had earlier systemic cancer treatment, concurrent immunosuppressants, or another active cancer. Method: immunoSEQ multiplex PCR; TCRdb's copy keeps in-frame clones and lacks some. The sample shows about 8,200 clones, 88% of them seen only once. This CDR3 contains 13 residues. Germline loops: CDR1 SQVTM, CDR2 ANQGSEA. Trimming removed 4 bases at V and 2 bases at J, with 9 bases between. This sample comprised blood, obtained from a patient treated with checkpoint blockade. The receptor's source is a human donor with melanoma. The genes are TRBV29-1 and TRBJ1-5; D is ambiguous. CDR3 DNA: TGCAGCGTTGGGGAAGGGCGCAATCAGCCCCAGCATTTT. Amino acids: CSVGEGRNQPQHF.